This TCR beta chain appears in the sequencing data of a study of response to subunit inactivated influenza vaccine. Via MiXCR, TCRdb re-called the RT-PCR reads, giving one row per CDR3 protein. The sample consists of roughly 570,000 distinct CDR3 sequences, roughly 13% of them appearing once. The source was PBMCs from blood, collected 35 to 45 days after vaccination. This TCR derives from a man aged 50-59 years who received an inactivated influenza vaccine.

CDR3 DNA: TGTGCCAGCAACGCGGGACAGTGGAGCTCCTACAATGAGCAGTTCTTC. This sequence encodes CASNAGQWSSYNEQFF. The chain is built from TRBV12-3 or TRBV12-4 and TRBJ2-1; TRBD1 is a possible D gene (7 bases). V was cut by 7 bases and J by 0 bases, with 16 bases left in between. This CDR3 spans 16 amino acids.